The 32 T cell receptor beta chains below come from one sample, sequenced in a study of blood T cell repertoires in COVID-19 (dated by TCRdb to 2018 to 2021). The library was produced with the immunoSEQ multiplex PCR assay. TCRdb's version of the immuneACCESS table is confined to in-frame rearrangements and falls short of the full clone set. An unresolved V gene accounts for under half of the shortfall where checked; the remainder is of unknown origin. The sample table records approximately 500,000 clones; roughly nine tenths of these occur just once. The ten largest clones represent 0.75% to 0.9% of the sample. The sample was peripheral blood. Every receptor here comes from a man between 18 and 29 years old with COVID-19, enrolled during active disease.

Concerning this clone: In the same sample, other DNA sequences code for this CDR3. The gene calls are TRBV7-6 and TRBJ1-2; 9 bases align to TRBD1. The CDR3 contains 14 residues. Germline V gene lookup returns CDR1 SGHVS and CDR2 FNYEAQ. Trimming cost V 5 bases and J 5 bases; bases outside gene matches: 6. CDR3 protein: CASSPGQGGYGYTF. The CDR3 DNA sequence: TGTGCCAGCAGCCCGGGACAGGGAGGGTATGGCTACACCTTC.

The V gene is TRBV5-1, the J gene TRBJ2-1; D possibly corresponds to TRBD2 (6 bases). The germline V and J ends were trimmed by 0 bases and 9 bases, with 16 bases remaining between them. In germline, CDR1 is SGHRS, CDR2 YFSETQ. This CDR3 has 15 amino acids. CDR3 loop: CASSLVGRQEGEQFF. The CDR3 DNA is TGCGCCAGCAGCTTGGTAGGACGTCAGGAGGGTGAGCAGTTCTTC.

The rearrangement joins TRBV7-9 to TRBJ2-1; the match to TRBD2 covers 15 bases. The germline gives CDR1 SEHNR, CDR2 FQNEAQ (reference sequence). This CDR3 contains 18 residues. Trimming removed 5 bases from V and 0 bases from J; junction bases left unmatched: 5. The CDR3 DNA reads as TGTGCCAGCAGCCCGGGACTAGCGGGGGGCGGCTCCTACAATGAGCAGTTCTTC. This encodes CASSPGLAGGGSYNEQFF. The full variable domain, in which reference TRBV7-9 and TRBJ2-1 provide the parts outside the CDR3, is DTGVSQNPRHKITKRGQNVTFRCDPISEHNRLYWYRQTLGQGPEFLTYFQNEAQLEKSRLLSDRFSAERPKGSFSTLEIQRTEQGDSAMYLCASSPGLAGGGSYNEQFFGPGTRLTVL.

The chain employs TRBV21-1 and TRBJ2-3; the table names TRBD2, a call not compared with the DNA. TRBV21-1 constitutes a pseudogene. This CDR3 has 15 residues. Here the CDR3 reads CASSKAHRCGDTQYF. CDR3 coding DNA: TGTGCCAGCAGCAAAGCCCACCGGTGCGGAGATACGCAGTATTTT.

The V call is TRBV2, the J call TRBJ2-3, with 7 bases that match TRBD2. V shed 10 bases and J 6 bases; nucleotides not matched to a gene: 4. This CDR3 contains 11 residues. Germline V CDR1 and CDR2: SNHLY, FYNNEI. CDR3 in DNA: TGTGCCACCGGACTAGTGGATACGCAGTATTTT. It codes for CATGLVDTQYF.

V is TRBV27 and J is TRBJ2-7; no reliable D call. V was shortened by 2 bases and J by 0 bases, with 8 bases between the two germline ends. The CDR3 has 14 amino acids. Germline V gene lookup returns CDR1 MNHEY and CDR2 SMNVEV (reference sequence). In DNA, the CDR3 is TGTGCCAGCAGTTTAGGCATGTCCTCCTACGAGCAGTACTTC. Protein sequence: CASSLGMSSYEQYF.

The chain uses TRBV2 and TRBJ2-5; TRBD2 might be the D (6 bases). The CDR3 runs to 15 residues. Germline CDR1 is SNHLY and CDR2 is FYNNEI. V lost 4 bases, J lost 5 bases, and 17 bases lay in between. Written as DNA, the CDR3 is TGTGCCAGCAGTGTGAATGTATTGGAGGGGGAGACCCAGTACTTC. The encoded protein is CASSVNVLEGETQYF. The full variable domain, rest sourced from reference TRBV2 and TRBJ2-5, is EPEVTQTPSHQVTQMGQEVILRCVPISNHLYFYWYRQILGQKVEFLVSFYNNEISEKSEIFDDQFSVERPDGSNFTLKIRSTKLEDSAMYFCASSVNVLEGETQYFGPGTRLLVL.

This rearrangement joins TRBV6-1 to TRBJ1-5; maybe TRBD1 (6 bases). The CDR3 totals 16 residues. Trimming removed 2 bases from V and 3 bases from J, with 14 bases in between. Germline CDR1 MNHNS, CDR2 SASEGT. CDR3 protein: CASSELGARNNQPQHF. The CDR3, as DNA: TGTGCCAGCAGTGAATTGGGGGCAAGAAACAATCAGCCCCAGCATTTT.

The genes are TRBV6-5 and TRBJ2-7; possibly TRBD2 for D (6 bases). Germline V gives CDR1 MNHEY, CDR2 SVGAGI. V was pared by 2 bases and J by 2 bases, with 13 bases between. This CDR3 has 15 amino acids. This chain's CDR3 is CASSYGEAGTYEQYF. The CDR3 nucleotides are TGTGCCAGCAGTTACGGGGAGGCAGGGACCTACGAGCAGTACTTC.

The J gene is TRBJ2-1, the V gene TRBV6-1; D remains ambiguous. This CDR3 spans 13 amino acids. Germline V gene lookup returns CDR1 MNHNS and CDR2 SASEGT. V gave up 0 bases and J gave up 5 bases, with 5 bases separating them. Written as DNA, the CDR3 is TGTGCCAGCAGTGAAGCGAGAAACAATGAGCAGTTCTTC. This translates into CASSEARNNEQFF.

The chain is built from TRBV27 and TRBJ2-4; TRBD1 might be the D (6 bases). This CDR3 region has 14 residues. Germline values: CDR1 MNHEY, CDR2 SMNVEV (reference sequence). V was pared by 0 bases and J by 9 bases, with 12 bases between. CDR3 region: CASSLSAGVSIQYF. The CDR3 nucleotides read TGTGCCAGCAGTTTATCGGCAGGGGTTAGCATTCAGTACTTC.

This clone has just one count. The chain carries TRBV3-1 (or the pseudogene TRBV3-2) and TRBJ1-4; no reliable D call. This CDR3 comprises 15 residues. CDR1 is LGHDT and CDR2 is YNNKEL in the germline V gene (reference sequence). V gave up 2 bases and J gave up 4 bases, with 11 bases separating them. The CDR3 DNA sequence: TGTGCCAGCAGCCAAAGCGGGTGGGATAATGAAAAACTGTTTTTT. It is translated as CASSQSGWDNEKLFF.

The chain links TRBV5-6 to TRBJ1-2, with 11 bases that match TRBD1. CDR1 is SGHDT and CDR2 is YYEEEE in the germline V gene. Trimming at V came to 4 bases and at J to 5 bases, leaving 4 bases not matched to a gene. The CDR3 consists of 14 residues. The CDR3 spells CASSQDRGQYGYTF. Written as DNA, the CDR3 is TGTGCCAGCAGCCAGGACAGGGGGCAATATGGCTACACCTTC.

The V and J genes are TRBV6-2 or TRBV6-3 and TRBJ2-7, with D possibly being TRBD1 (7 bases). Trimming took off 2 bases at V and 3 bases at J, with 14 bases between the two ends. The germline V gene encodes CDR1 MNHEY and CDR2 SVGEGT. CDR3 length: 15 amino acids. CDR3: CASSYPGGSLYEQYF. CDR3 coding DNA: TGTGCCAGCAGTTACCCAGGGGGGAGCCTCTACGAGCAGTACTTC.

The chain carries TRBV10-2 and TRBJ1-3; 9 bases are a match to TRBD1. From germline, CDR1 is WSHSY and CDR2 SAAADI. Losses at the gene ends were 6 bases for V and 0 bases for J; bases not matched to a gene: 3. CDR3 length: 15 residues. CDR3: CASRTGGSSGNTIYF. For the CDR3, the DNA is TGCGCCAGCAGGACAGGGGGGAGCTCTGGAAACACCATATATTTT.

This rearrangement joins TRBV4-1 to TRBJ2-4; TRBD1 agrees at 10 bases. This CDR3 comprises 14 residues. Germline-derived CDR1 and CDR2 are MGHRA and YSYEKL. The J segment lost 7 bases and the V segment lost 4 bases, leaving 4 bases of the junction unmatched. CDR3 residues: CASSLGQGVNIQYF. DNA of the CDR3: TGCGCCAGCAGCCTAGGACAGGGGGTGAACATTCAGTACTTC.

A single count supports this clone. This chain uses TRBV6-4 with TRBJ2-7; 9 positions match TRBD1. Trimming took 6 bases from V and 2 from J; bases not matched to a gene: 11. The germline gives CDR1 MRHNA, CDR2 SNTAGT. CDR3 size: 16 residues. This chain's CDR3 is CASRGQGRLGAYEQYF. The DNA of the CDR3 is TGTGCCAGCAGGGGACAGGGACGGCTGGGGGCCTACGAGCAGTACTTC.

This chain joins TRBV7-2 and TRBJ1-2; D perhaps matches TRBD1 (6 bases). From germline, CDR1 is SGHTA and CDR2 FQGNSA. V gave up 5 bases and J gave up 1 base, with 11 bases separating them. The CDR3 extends over 14 amino acids. The CDR3 coding sequence is TGTGCCAGCAGCCCGACAGGAGATAACTATGGCTACACCTTC. Encoded protein: CASSPTGDNYGYTF.

This clone was detected only once. The gene calls are TRBV11-1 and TRBJ2-1; tentatively, D is TRBD2 (5 bases). CDR3 size: 14 residues. V shed 2 bases and J shed 6 bases, with 11 bases lying between them. Germline CDR1 is SGHAT and CDR2 is FQDESV (reference sequence). The DNA of the CDR3 is TGTGCCAGCAGCTTAATTGGACTCTCCAATGAGCAGTTCTTC. Translation: CASSLIGLSNEQFF.

The V gene is TRBV11-3, the J gene TRBJ2-1; D may be TRBD2 (5 bases). The CDR3 extends over 12 amino acids. CDR1 and CDR2 (germline): SGHNT, YENEEA. Trimming took 4 bases from V and 8 from J, leaving 9 bases between them. CDR3 coding DNA: TGTGCCAGCAGCTGGGTCGGGGATGAGCAGTTCTTC. Protein sequence: CASSWVGDEQFF.

The gene calls are TRBV2 and TRBJ1-4, with D perhaps TRBD1 (6 bases). Trimming took off 2 bases at V and 5 bases at J, with 9 bases between the two ends. The CDR3 covers 14 residues. Germline V gene lookup returns CDR1 SNHLY and CDR2 FYNNEI. CDR3 DNA: TGTGCCAGCAGTGAACAGGGGTTCAATGAAAAACTGTTTTTT. Its translation is CASSEQGFNEKLFF.

The rearrangement links TRBV4-1 to TRBJ2-2, with 8 bases lining up with TRBD2. The junction had 6 bases not matched to a gene; V was cut back by 2 bases and J by 1 base. The CDR3 length is 17 residues. Germline-derived CDR1 and CDR2 are MGHRA and YSYEKL. CDR3 DNA sequence: TGCGCCAGCAGCCAAACAACCGGGACTAGGAACACCGGGGAGCTGTTTTTT. This codes for CASSQTTGTRNTGELFF.

The genes are TRBV6-5 and TRBJ2-1; 9 bases map to TRBD2. This CDR3 comprises 16 residues. CDR1 and CDR2 (germline): MNHEY, SVGAGI. With V trimmed by 2 bases and J by 2 bases, 4 bases remained unmatched. CDR3 in amino acids: CASSYASSGAYNEQFF. The CDR3 region has the DNA TGTGCCAGCAGTTACGCTTCTAGCGGGGCCTACAATGAGCAGTTCTTC.

V is TRBV21-1 and J is TRBJ2-2; TRBD1, as called in the table, went unchecked against the DNA. TRBV21-1 is an annotated pseudogene. This CDR3 is 17 amino acids long. In DNA, the CDR3 is TGTGCCAGCAGCGGGGACAGGGACCTTGGTCGCACCGGGGAGCTGTTTTTT. It codes for CASSGDRDLGRTGELFF.

The CDR3 sequence: CATSRDYTGNEQFF. CDR3 in DNA: TGTGCCACCAGCAGAGATTATACGGGCAATGAGCAGTTCTTC. V gene TRBV15 combines with J gene TRBJ2-1; D remains unclear. The V end lost 0 bases, the J end lost 6 bases, and 9 bases lay between the germline ends. Germline-derived CDR1 and CDR2 are LNHNV and YYDKDF (reference sequence). The CDR3 is 14 amino acids. Complete variable domain (other parts from reference TRBV15 and TRBJ2-1): DAMVIQNPRYQVTQFGKPVTLSCSQTLNHNVMYWYQQKSSQAPKLLFHYYDKDFNNEADTPDNFQSRRPNTSFCFLDIRSPGLGDTAMYLCATSRDYTGNEQFFGPGTRLTVL.

This chain uses TRBV20-1 with TRBJ1-2; 9 bases align to TRBD1. This CDR3 is 11 amino acids long. Losses at the gene ends were 7 bases for V and 11 bases for J; bases not matched to a gene: 8. Germline V gives CDR1 DFQATT, CDR2 SNEGSKA (reference sequence). CDR3 DNA: TGCAGTGAACGACAGGGGGAGTTGTACACCTTC. Its translation is CSERQGELYTF.

The chain carries TRBV7-8 and TRBJ2-1, with TRBD1 as a possible D gene (6 bases). This CDR3 region has 16 residues. Germline V gene lookup returns CDR1 SGHVS and CDR2 FQNEAQ. V was trimmed by 2 bases and J by 6 bases, leaving 17 bases between them. CDR3 DNA: TGTGCCAGCAGCTTACTCAGGGGACACGTAGGCAATGAGCAGTTCTTC. It encodes CASSLLRGHVGNEQFF.

V and J are TRBV6-5 and TRBJ1-1; 8 bases match TRBD1. Germline CDR1 MNHEY, CDR2 SVGAGI. The CDR3 has 15 residues. With 0 bases clipped from V and 5 bases from J, the junction kept 5 bases outside the gene matches. CDR3 DNA sequence: TGTGCCAGCAGTTACTCCCCATACAGGGGGACTGAAGCTTTCTTT. Translating gives CASSYSPYRGTEAFF.

In DNA, the CDR3 is TGTGCCTGGAGTGAAGGACAGGGTGGGACTGAAGCTTTCTTT. As protein: CAWSEGQGGTEAFF. This sequence joins TRBV30 and TRBJ1-1, with TRBD1 identical over 8 bases. The CDR3 runs to 14 residues. From germline, CDR1 is GTSNPN and CDR2 SVGIG (reference sequence). V was clipped by 1 base and J by 5 bases; unmatched bases: 6.

The chain employs TRBV13 and TRBJ2-1; weak D call: TRBD2 (5 bases). The germline V and J ends were trimmed by 7 bases and 1 base, with 8 bases remaining between them. The CDR3 loop spans 13 amino acids. Germline-derived CDR1 and CDR2 are PRHDT and FYEKMQ (reference sequence). The CDR3 reads CASTRESYNEQFF. CDR3 coding DNA: TGTGCCAGCACTCGGGAATCCTACAATGAGCAGTTCTTC.

A few counts support this clone. The chain has TRBV6-5 and TRBJ2-2, with 10 bases aligning to TRBD1. The CDR3 length is 16 residues. The germline CDR1 and CDR2 sequences are MNHEY and SVGAGI. The ends lost 4 bases at V and 8 bases at J; junction bases unmatched: 10. CDR3 nucleotides: TGTGCCAGCAGTTCCGGGACAGGGGCCTCTAGGGGGGAGCTGTTTTTT. Amino acid sequence: CASSSGTGASRGELFF.

The genes are TRBV6-1 and TRBJ2-7; possible D gene TRBD1, 5 bases. CDR3 length equals 13 residues. Germline CDR1 reads MNHNS; CDR2 reads SASEGT. Deletions cut 3 bases from V and 4 bases from J, with 10 bases between. As DNA, the CDR3 is TGTGCCAGCAGTGATCCAGGGTATTACGAGCAGTACTTC. Its protein is CASSDPGYYEQYF.